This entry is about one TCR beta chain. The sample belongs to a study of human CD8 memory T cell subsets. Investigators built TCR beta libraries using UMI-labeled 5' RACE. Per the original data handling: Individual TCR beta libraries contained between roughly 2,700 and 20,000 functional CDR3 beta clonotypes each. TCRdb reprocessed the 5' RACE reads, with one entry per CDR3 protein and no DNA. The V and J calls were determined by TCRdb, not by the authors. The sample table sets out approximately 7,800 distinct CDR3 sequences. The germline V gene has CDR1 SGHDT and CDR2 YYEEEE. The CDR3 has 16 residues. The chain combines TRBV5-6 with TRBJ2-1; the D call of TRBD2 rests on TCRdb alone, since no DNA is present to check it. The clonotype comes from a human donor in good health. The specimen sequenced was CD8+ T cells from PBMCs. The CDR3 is CASSLGLAGRYNEQFF.